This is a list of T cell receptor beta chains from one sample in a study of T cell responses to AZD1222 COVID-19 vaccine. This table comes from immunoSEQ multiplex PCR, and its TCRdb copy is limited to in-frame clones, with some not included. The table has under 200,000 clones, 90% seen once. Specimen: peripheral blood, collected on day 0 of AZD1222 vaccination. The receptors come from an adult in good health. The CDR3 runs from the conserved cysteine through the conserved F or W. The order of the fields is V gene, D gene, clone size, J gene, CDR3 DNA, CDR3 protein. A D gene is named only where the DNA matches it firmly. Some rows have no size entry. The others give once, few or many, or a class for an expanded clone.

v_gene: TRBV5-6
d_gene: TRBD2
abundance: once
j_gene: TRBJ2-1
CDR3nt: TGTGCCAGCAGCCGGGGAGGGTTCTTTTCCTACAATGAGCAGTTCTTC
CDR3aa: CASSRGGFFSYNEQFF

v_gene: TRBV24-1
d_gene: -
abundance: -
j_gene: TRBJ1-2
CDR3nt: TGTGCCACCAGTATCTCGGCGGGACATCCTGGTGGCTACACCTTC
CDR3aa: CATSISAGHPGGYTF

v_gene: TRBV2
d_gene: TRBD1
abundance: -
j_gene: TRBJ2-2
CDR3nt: TGTGCCAGCAGCGTACAGGGGGCATCGAACACCGGGGAGCTGTTTTTT
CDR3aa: CASSVQGASNTGELFF

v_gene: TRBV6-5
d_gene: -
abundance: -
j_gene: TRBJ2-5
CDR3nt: TGTGCCAGCAGTTCAGGGGGCGGGGGCCAAGAGACCCAGTACTTC
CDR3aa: CASSSGGGGQETQYF

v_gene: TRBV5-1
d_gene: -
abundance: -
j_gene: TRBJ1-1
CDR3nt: TGCGCCAGCAGCTCACAGGTTCCGAACACTGAAGCTTTCTTT
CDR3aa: CASSSQVPNTEAFF

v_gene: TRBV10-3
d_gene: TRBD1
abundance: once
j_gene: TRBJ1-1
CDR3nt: TGTGCCACCTGGACAGGAACTCACACTGAAGCTTTCTTT
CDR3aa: CATWTGTHTEAFF

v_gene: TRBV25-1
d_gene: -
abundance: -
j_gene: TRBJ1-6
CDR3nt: TGTGCCAGCAGTGATCGTCTGGCTAATTCACCCCTCCACTTT
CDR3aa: CASSDRLANSPLHF

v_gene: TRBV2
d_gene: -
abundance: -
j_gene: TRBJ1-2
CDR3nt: TGTGCCAGCAGTGAAGGGTCCGATCCGGGACGTTACTATGGCTACACCTTC
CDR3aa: CASSEGSDPGRYYGYTF

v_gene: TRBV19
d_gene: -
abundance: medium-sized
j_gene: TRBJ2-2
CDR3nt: TGTGCCAGTAGTCCCCAGGGCACCGGGGAGCTGTTTTTT
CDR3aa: CASSPQGTGELFF

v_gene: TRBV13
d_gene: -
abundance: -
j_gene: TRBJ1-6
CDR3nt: TGTGCCAGCAGCTCGGGGGCGGTCAATTCACCCCTCCACTTT
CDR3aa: CASSSGAVNSPLHF

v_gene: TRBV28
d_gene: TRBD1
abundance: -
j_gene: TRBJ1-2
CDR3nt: TGTGCCAGCCTCAACAGGGGGTGGTATGGCTACACCTTC
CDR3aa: CASLNRGWYGYTF

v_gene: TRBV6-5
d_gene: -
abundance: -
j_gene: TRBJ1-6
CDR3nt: TGTGCCAGTTTGAAGGGCGGGGGAAATTCACCCCTCCACTTT
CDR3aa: CASLKGGGNSPLHF

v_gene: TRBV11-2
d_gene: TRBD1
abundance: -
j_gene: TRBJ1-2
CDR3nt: TGTGCCAGCAGCTTACTGACAGGGGATGGCTACACCTTC
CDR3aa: CASSLLTGDGYTF

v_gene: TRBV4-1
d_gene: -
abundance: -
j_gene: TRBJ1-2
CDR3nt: TGCGCCAGCAGCCAAGATTTTGTAGGGAACTATGGCTACACCTTC
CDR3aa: CASSQDFVGNYGYTF

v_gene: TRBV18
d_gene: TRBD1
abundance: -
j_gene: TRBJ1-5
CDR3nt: TGTGCCAGCTCACCAACGACAGGGGATGTTCAGCCCCAGCATTTT
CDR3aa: CASSPTTGDVQPQHF

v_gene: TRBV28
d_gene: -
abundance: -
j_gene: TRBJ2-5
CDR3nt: TGTGCCAGCAGTCAAGTTCAGGAGACCCAGTACTTC
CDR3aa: CASSQVQETQYF

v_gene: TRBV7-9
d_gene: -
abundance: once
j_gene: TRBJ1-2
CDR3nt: TGTGCCAGCAGCTTACAGGGTGTTGGCTACACCTTC
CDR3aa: CASSLQGVGYTF

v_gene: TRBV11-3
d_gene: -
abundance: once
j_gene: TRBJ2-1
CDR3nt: TGTGCCAGCAGCTTAGTCCCCTATGACACCTACAATGAGCAGTTCTTC
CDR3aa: CASSLVPYDTYNEQFF

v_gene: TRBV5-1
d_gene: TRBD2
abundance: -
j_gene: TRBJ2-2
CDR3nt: TGCGCCAGCAGCAAACTAGCGGACGCGAACACCGGGGAGCTGTTTTTT
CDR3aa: CASSKLADANTGELFF

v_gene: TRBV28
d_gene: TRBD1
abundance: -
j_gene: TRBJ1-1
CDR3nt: TGTGCCAGCGGGACAGGTAGCACTGAAGCTTTCTTT
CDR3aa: CASGTGSTEAFF

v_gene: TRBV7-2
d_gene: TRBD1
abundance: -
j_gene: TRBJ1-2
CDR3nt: TGTGCCAGCAGCCCGCCGGACAGGTACTTTTACGGCTACACCTTC
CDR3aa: CASSPPDRYFYGYTF

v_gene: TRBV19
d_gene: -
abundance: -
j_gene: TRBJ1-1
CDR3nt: TGTGCCAGTACCATAGGACGGGTGAACACTGAAGCTTTCTTT
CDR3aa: CASTIGRVNTEAFF

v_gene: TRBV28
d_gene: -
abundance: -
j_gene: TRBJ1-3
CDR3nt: TGTGCCAGCAGCTTTTCGGCCTTCGGGGGACGCACCTCTGGAAACACCATATATTTT
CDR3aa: CASSFSAFGGRTSGNTIYF

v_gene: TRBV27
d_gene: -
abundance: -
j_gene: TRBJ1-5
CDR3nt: TGTGCCAGCAGTAAAGGGTATAGCAATCAGCCCCAGCATTTT
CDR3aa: CASSKGYSNQPQHF

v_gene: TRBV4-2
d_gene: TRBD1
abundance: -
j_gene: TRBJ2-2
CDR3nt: TGTGCCAGCAGCCAAGAAGAGAGACAGGGGCACACCGGGGAGCTGTTTTTT
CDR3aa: CASSQEERQGHTGELFF

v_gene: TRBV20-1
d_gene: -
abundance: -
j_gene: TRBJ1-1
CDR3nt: TGCAGTGCTAGAGTGAGGGGGGGTACTTTCTTT
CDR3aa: CSARVRGGTFF

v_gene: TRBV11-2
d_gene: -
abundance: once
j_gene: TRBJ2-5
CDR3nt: TGTGCCAGCAGCTGGCAGGGTATTCAAGATAAAGAGACCCAGTACTTC
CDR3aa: CASSWQGIQDKETQYF

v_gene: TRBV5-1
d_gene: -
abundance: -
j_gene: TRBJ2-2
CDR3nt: TGCGCCAGCAGCTTCCTTTTCGAGGAGCTGTTTTTT
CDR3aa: CASSFLFEELFF

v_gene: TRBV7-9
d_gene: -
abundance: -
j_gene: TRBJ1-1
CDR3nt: TGTGCCAGCAGCCCCCGCCCCGCTGAAGCTTTCTTT
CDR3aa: CASSPRPAEAFF

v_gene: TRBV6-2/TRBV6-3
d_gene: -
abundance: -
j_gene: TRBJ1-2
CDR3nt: TGTGCCAGCAGTCAACAGGGAACTTACTATGGCTACACCTTC
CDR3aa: CASSQQGTYYGYTF

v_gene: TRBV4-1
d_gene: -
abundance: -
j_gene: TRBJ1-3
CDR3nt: TGCGCCAGCAGCCTGTTGTTTATGTCCGGAAACACCATATATTTT
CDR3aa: CASSLLFMSGNTIYF

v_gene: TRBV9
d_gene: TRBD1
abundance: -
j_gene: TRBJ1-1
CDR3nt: TGTGCCAGCAGCTCCGGGACAGGGCTTTTTCGGCAGAACACTGAAGCTTTCTTT
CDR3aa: CASSSGTGLFRQNTEAFF

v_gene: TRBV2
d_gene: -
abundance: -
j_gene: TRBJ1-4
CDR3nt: TGTGCCAGTCAACAGTTATTGGGAGGGGATGAAAAACTGTTTTTT
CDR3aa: CASQQLLGGDEKLFF

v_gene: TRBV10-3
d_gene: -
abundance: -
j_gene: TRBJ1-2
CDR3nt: TGTGCCATCAGTGACCACAGGGAGCTGACCAACTATGGCTACACCTTC
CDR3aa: CAISDHRELTNYGYTF

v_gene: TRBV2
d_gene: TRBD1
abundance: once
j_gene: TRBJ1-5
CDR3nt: TGTGCCAGCAGATCACAGGGGAATAGCAATCAGCCCCAGCATTTT
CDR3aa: CASRSQGNSNQPQHF

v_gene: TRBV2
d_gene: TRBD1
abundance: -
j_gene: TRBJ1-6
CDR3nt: TGTGCCAGCATCCCCCGGGACAGCCTTAATTCACCCCTCCACTTT
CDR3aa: CASIPRDSLNSPLHF

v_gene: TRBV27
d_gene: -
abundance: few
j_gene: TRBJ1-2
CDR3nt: TGTGCCAGCAGGTCACTCACAGTCCTAAACTATGGCTACACCTTC
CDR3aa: CASRSLTVLNYGYTF

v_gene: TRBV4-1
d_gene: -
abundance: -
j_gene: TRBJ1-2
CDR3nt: TGCGCCAGCAGCCAGGTGGCGGATGGCTACACCTTC
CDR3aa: CASSQVADGYTF

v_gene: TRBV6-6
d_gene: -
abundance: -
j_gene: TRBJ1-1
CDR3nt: TGTGCCAGCAGCCTACTATACGGACTGAACACTGAAGCTTTCTTT
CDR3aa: CASSLLYGLNTEAFF

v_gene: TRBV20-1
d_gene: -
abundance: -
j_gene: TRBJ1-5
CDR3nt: TGCAGTGCTAGTCTCAACTTCGAAGGGAGCAATCAGCCCCAGCATTTT
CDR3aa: CSASLNFEGSNQPQHF

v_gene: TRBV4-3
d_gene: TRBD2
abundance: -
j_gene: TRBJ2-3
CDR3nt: TGCGCCAGCAGCCAGGCCACGGGGGGGCTTGATACGCAGTATTTT
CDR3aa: CASSQATGGLDTQYF

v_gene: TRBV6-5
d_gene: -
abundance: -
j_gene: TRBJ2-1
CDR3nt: TGTGCCAGCAGTCTCCCAGGCTCCTACAATGAGCAGTTCTTC
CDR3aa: CASSLPGSYNEQFF

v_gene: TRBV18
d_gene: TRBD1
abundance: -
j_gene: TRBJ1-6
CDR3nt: TGTGCCAGCTCACAAGGGACAGGGCTCTGGAATTCACCCCTCCACTTT
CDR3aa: CASSQGTGLWNSPLHF

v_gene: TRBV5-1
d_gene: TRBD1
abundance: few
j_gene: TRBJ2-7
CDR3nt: TGCGCCAGCAGCCTCGGACAGGAGAGGGAGCAGTACTTC
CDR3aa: CASSLGQEREQYF

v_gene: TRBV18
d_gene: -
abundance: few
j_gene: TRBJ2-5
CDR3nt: TGTGCCAGCTCGCCCCCTGCGGGGCAAGAGACCCAGTACTTC
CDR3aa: CASSPPAGQETQYF

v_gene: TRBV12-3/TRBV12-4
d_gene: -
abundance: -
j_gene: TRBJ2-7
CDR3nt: TGTGCCAGCAGCTTACAAGACTACGAGCAGTACTTC
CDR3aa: CASSLQDYEQYF

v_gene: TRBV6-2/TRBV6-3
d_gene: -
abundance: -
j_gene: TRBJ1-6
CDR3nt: TGTGCCAGCAGTTACTCGAGAAAAAATTCACCCCTCCACTTT
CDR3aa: CASSYSRKNSPLHF

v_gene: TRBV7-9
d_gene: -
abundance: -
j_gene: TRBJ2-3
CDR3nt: TGTGCCAGCAGCTCTCCGGGCGCCCTGAGCTGGGATACGCAGTATTTT
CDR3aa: CASSSPGALSWDTQYF

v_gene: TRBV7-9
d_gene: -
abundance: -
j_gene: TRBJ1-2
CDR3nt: TGTGCCAGCAGCTTCGCAGGATATCCGGGACTCCACTATGGCTACACCTTC
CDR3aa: CASSFAGYPGLHYGYTF

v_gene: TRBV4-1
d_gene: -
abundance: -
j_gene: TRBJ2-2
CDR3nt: TGCGCCAGCAGCCTACTGGGGAGCACCGGGGAGCTGTTTTTT
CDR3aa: CASSLLGSTGELFF